Detailed here is one T cell receptor beta chain. Its antigen is still unknown. The germline gene is not matched at one end of the junction; a read error may be the cause. A multiplexed two-step PCR with Vbeta-specific forward primers and Jbeta-specific reverse primers was used to amplify the TCRbeta CDR3 regions. The TCRbeta libraries were sequenced on an Illumina instrument via the immunoSEQ service. Concerning the study's data processing: IMGT annotation was used to assign V, D and J genes, and synthetic CDR3 analogues were used to correct counts for multiplex PCR bias. The immunoSEQ Analyzer calculated repertoire clonality as one minus the normalized Shannon entropy. Fisher's exact test with Benjamini-Hochberg false discovery rate control was used to define clonal expansion, with two-tailed P<0.01. The immuneACCESS repertoire file appears here via TCRdb, limited to in-frame rearrangements. These files lack a portion of the clones; in checked studies, under half of the deficit traces to unresolved V genes, and the cause of the others is not known. The D gene and trimming were derived from the DNA, and the V and J assignments and clone size from that table. In this sample the table shows over 25,000 clones, roughly 85% of which occur a single time. About 0.094% of the sample is in the top ten clones.

The sample belongs to a study of regulatory dendritic cells for organ transplantation (dated by TCRdb to between 2016 and 2019). Notes on the research overall: The TCRbeta repertoires of sorted naive and memory CD4+ and CD8+ T cells were sequenced before and after allostimulation with regulatory or mature dendritic cells.

The study at large found these results: Highly diverse repertoires were observed in naive CD4+ and CD8+ T cells, whereas lower diversity was observed in memory cells, and the most oligoclonal repertoires were found in memory CD8+ cells. Expansion of memory CD8+ clones was induced by allostimulation in both subjects, but more limited expansion appeared to be induced by regulatory dendritic cells than by mature dendritic cells. Among the resting subsets, memory CD8+ T cells contained the most alloreactive TCR clonotypes. Only a couple of subjects were sequenced, and the authors noted considerable between-individual heterogeneity in the alloreactive memory CD8+ T cell pool.

FACS was used to sort naive T cells as CD45RA+ cells and memory T cells as CD45RO+ CD4+ or CD8+ cells. The T cells used for TCR sequencing were obtained from a couple of healthy control subjects. Unstimulated sorted T cell subsets were used as baseline controls for the mixed lymphocyte reactions. The Qiagen DNeasy Blood & Tissue Kit was used for extraction of genomic DNA. The TCR originated in a human donor in good health. Sequences were obtained from naive CD4+ T cells from blood. The label giving this sample's cell subset or site can be read as: CD45RA+ naive T cells.

The DNA reads as follows: TGTGCCAGCAATGAACAGGTGAACTATGGCTACACCTTC. Protein translation: CASNEQVNYGYTF. The rearrangement combines TRBV6-1 with TRBJ1-2; the best D guess is TRBD1, with 5 bases matching. From the germline V gene, CDR1 is MNHNS and CDR2 is SASEGT. The CDR3, from cysteine to phenylalanine, totals 13 residues. Only the CDR3 region is kept as DNA, spanning 39 bases read in frame from base 1.